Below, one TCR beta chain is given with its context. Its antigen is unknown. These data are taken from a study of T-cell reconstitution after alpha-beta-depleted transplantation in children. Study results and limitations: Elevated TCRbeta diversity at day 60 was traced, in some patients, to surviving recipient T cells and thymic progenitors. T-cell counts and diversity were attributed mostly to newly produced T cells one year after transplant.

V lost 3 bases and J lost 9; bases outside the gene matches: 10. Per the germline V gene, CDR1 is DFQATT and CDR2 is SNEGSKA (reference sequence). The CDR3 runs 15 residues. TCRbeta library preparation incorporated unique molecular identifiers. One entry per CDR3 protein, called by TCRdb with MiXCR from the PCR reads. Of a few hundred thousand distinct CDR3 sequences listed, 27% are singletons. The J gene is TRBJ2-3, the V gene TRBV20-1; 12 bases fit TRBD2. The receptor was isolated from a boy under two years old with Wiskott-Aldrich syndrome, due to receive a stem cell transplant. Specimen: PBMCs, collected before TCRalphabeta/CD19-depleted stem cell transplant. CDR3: CSASKASGRAGTQYF. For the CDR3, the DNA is TGCAGTGCTAGCAAAGCTAGCGGGAGGGCCGGGACGCAGTATTTT.